The present T cell receptor (beta chain) was sequenced within a study of long-term antiretroviral therapy in people with HIV. Points from the study as a whole: Diversity remained lower than transplant donor controls, even though it increased after ART. Pre-ART clonal expansions dominated every time point's repertoire. CDR3 length ranges were narrower in HIV repertoires than in controls.

Looked up from germline, CDR1 is LGHNA and CDR2 is YSLEER. V was clipped by 4 bases and J by 4 bases, with 16 bases between them. The CDR3 length is 15 residues. Run at survey level, the immunoSEQ assay was version v3.0. Some clones are missing from TCRdb's copy, which holds only in-frame ones; the method was immunoSEQ multiplex PCR. The repertoire consists of tens of thousands of clones, with roughly 87% occurring once and the leading ten covering approximately 0.99%. On this clone: What it binds is unknown.

This receptor was taken from a man between 45 and 60 years old with HIV. The chain carries TRBV4-3 and TRBJ1-2; D is perhaps TRBD1 (5 bases). The sequenced sample was unsorted PBMCs, obtained 2 years after starting antiretroviral therapy. The CDR3: CASSPFRVPSYGYTF. Here the CDR3 DNA reads TGCGCCAGCAGCCCTTTCAGGGTCCCCTCCTATGGCTACACCTTC.